This T cell receptor beta chain was recovered during a study of identifying expanded T cells in peripheral blood. TCRdb's table, derived via immunoSEQ multiplex PCR, lists solely in-frame clones and lacks some. This sample has about 85,000 clones, with more than 75% found just once. This clone has just one count. Its antigen is currently unknown. This CDR3 has 14 amino acids. Per the germline V gene, CDR1 is KGHSH and CDR2 is LQKENI. V lost 2 bases and J lost 8, with 15 bases in between. Findings and limits, study-wide: Approximately 2-week clone count variance significantly increased as total template count grew.

V usage is TRBV18 and J usage is TRBJ1-2, with D maybe TRBD1 (5 bases). The sample was blood. This TCR was sampled from a person aged 18 to 75 in good health. CDR3: CASSPSQGTYGYTF. In DNA, the CDR3 is TGTGCCAGCTCACCATCCCAGGGAACGTACGGCTACACCTTC.